The 7 T cell receptor beta chains below come from one sample, sequenced in a study of shared clonotypes between healthy human individuals. Clones were read by immunoSEQ multiplex PCR, and TCRdb kept only the in-frame ones, dropping some. The data show roughly 2.5 million clones, with around nine tenths seen just once and around 0.14% held by the top ten. Sequencing input: naive CD4+ T cells sorted from blood. The subset denotes: CD45RA+ positively selected. All receptors derive from a young man in good health.

The rearrangement uses TRBV6-5 and TRBJ1-2; D call uncertain. Trimming pared 6 bases from V and 8 bases from J, leaving 16 bases between. The length of the CDR3 is 13 residues. The germline gives CDR1 MNHEY, CDR2 SVGAGI. CDR3 DNA sequence: TGTGCCAGCAGCCTCCGACGGTATTGGGGCTACACCTTC. This translates into CASSLRRYWGYTF.

V usage is TRBV28 and J usage is TRBJ1-5, with D unresolved. Germline CDR1 MDHEN, CDR2 SYDVKM. The germline V and J ends were trimmed by 6 bases and 0 bases, with 12 bases remaining between them. CDR3 length equals 15 residues. The CDR3 bases are TGTGCCAGCAGACAGTCAGGATTTAGCAATCAGCCCCAGCATTTT. Protein product: CASRQSGFSNQPQHF.

This chain uses TRBV10-3 with TRBJ1-1, with 7 bases fitting TRBD1. This CDR3 region has 14 residues. The V gene end was trimmed by 2 bases and the J gene end by 4 bases; junction bases not matched to a gene: 4. From germline, CDR1 is ENHRY and CDR2 SYGVKD. The CDR3 region has the DNA TGTGCCATCAGTGAGAAACAGGGGAGCACTGAAGCTTTCTTT. Translation: CAISEKQGSTEAFF.

The chain joins TRBV5-1 to TRBJ2-5, with D possibly TRBD1 on 6 matching bases. Trimming cost V 5 bases and J 1 base, with 12 bases left between them. The length of the CDR3 is 14 residues. Germline V gene lookup returns CDR1 SGHRS and CDR2 YFSETQ. CDR3 sequence reads: CASRQGHIQETQYF. CDR3 in DNA: TGCGCCAGCAGGCAGGGACACATCCAAGAGACCCAGTACTTC.

The CDR3 coding sequence is TGCGCCAGCAGCCCTGGGACTACCGAACTTTCCAAGACCCAGTACTTC. This encodes CASSPGTTELSKTQYF. The chain links TRBV4-1 to TRBJ2-5; 7 nucleotides match TRBD2. V lost 4 bases to trimming and J lost 6 bases; unmatched junction nucleotides: 14. The CDR3 is 16 amino acids. The germline V gene has CDR1 MGHRA and CDR2 YSYEKL.

V and J are TRBV4-1 and TRBJ2-3; D gene ambiguous. Deletions cut 1 base from V and 2 bases from J, with 4 bases between. Germline CDR1 and CDR2: MGHRA and YSYEKL. There are 13 residues in the CDR3. CDR3 sequence: CASSQADTDTQYF. The DNA for the CDR3 is TGCGCCAGCAGCCAAGCGGACACAGATACGCAGTATTTT.

The V and J genes are TRBV30 and TRBJ2-4; D is ambiguous. CDR1 is GTSNPN and CDR2 is SVGIG in the germline V gene (reference sequence). V was trimmed by 3 bases and J by 2 bases, leaving 8 bases between them. This CDR3 has 13 amino acids. In DNA form, the CDR3 reads TGTGCCTGGAGGAATCGTACCAAAAACATTCAGTACTTC. Its translation: CAWRNRTKNIQYF.